This is a list of T cell receptor beta chains from one sample in a study of T cells in Graves' hyperthyroidism and ophthalmopathy. TCRdb analysed the multiplex PCR reads with MiXCR anew, one entry per CDR3 protein. The repertoire has about 180,000 distinct CDR3 sequences, roughly 9.4% of them found once; the top ten carry more than 20%. The material sequenced was blood. These receptor sequences come from a woman in her late teens or twenties with Graves' hyperthyroidism that later progressed to Graves' ophthalmopathy. CDR3s include the opening cysteine and the closing phenylalanine or tryptophan. Fields, in order: D gene, J gene, clone size, V gene, CDR3 protein, CDR3 DNA. D genes are given only for firm matches. Clone size appears in some rows only: once, few, many, or a class for an expanded clone.

D gene: NA
J gene: TRBJ2-7
clone size: few
V gene: TRBV9
CDR3 protein: CASSVEQTYEQYF
CDR3 DNA: TGTGCCAGCAGCGTAGAACAGACCTACGAGCAGTACTTC

D gene: NA
J gene: TRBJ2-7
clone size: many
V gene: TRBV6-1
CDR3 protein: CASDVGVYEQYF
CDR3 DNA: TGTGCCAGCGATGTCGGGGTCTACGAGCAGTACTTC

D gene: NA
J gene: TRBJ1-2
clone size: many
V gene: TRBV11-2
CDR3 protein: CASSLLGGYTF
CDR3 DNA: TGTGCCAGCAGCTTACTTGGGGGCTACACCTTC

D gene: NA
J gene: TRBJ1-1
clone size: many
V gene: TRBV29-1
CDR3 protein: CSVRLLRDGDEAFF
CDR3 DNA: TGCAGCGTTAGATTACTCCGGGACGGAGATGAAGCTTTCTTT

D gene: NA
J gene: TRBJ1-5
clone size: many
V gene: TRBV12-3/TRBV12-4
CDR3 protein: CASTPSRLNQPQHF
CDR3 DNA: TGTGCCAGCACCCCTAGCCGGCTCAATCAGCCCCAGCATTTT

D gene: TRBD2
J gene: TRBJ2-1
clone size: many
V gene: TRBV20-1
CDR3 protein: CSAKGVAGGLYNEQFF
CDR3 DNA: TGCAGTGCCAAAGGAGTAGCGGGAGGCCTTTACAATGAGCAGTTCTTC

D gene: NA
J gene: TRBJ1-6
clone size: many
V gene: TRBV28
CDR3 protein: CASISGGGGSSPLHF
CDR3 DNA: TGTGCCAGCATTTCCGGGGGCGGGGGGAGTTCACCCCTCCACTTT

D gene: NA
J gene: TRBJ2-2
clone size: many
V gene: TRBV11-2
CDR3 protein: CASSFRPNTGELFF
CDR3 DNA: TGTGCCAGCAGCTTTCGACCGAACACCGGGGAGCTGTTTTTT

D gene: NA
J gene: TRBJ2-7
clone size: many
V gene: TRBV6-1
CDR3 protein: CASQSQAYPPYEQYF
CDR3 DNA: TGTGCCAGCCAGAGTCAGGCGTACCCTCCCTACGAGCAGTACTTC

D gene: NA
J gene: TRBJ2-1
clone size: many
V gene: TRBV12-5
CDR3 protein: CASGFAAWGGDRNNEQFF
CDR3 DNA: TGTGCTAGTGGTTTTGCCGCCTGGGGAGGGGACAGGAACAATGAGCAGTTCTTC

D gene: TRBD1
J gene: TRBJ1-1
clone size: many
V gene: TRBV6-6
CDR3 protein: CASSYRGRSLTEAFF
CDR3 DNA: TGTGCCAGCAGTTACAGGGGGCGGTCGCTCACTGAAGCTTTCTTT

D gene: TRBD2
J gene: TRBJ2-7
clone size: many
V gene: TRBV12-3/TRBV12-4
CDR3 protein: CASSSRPPSGRPEQYF
CDR3 DNA: TGTGCCAGCAGTTCTAGGCCCCCTAGCGGGAGACCCGAGCAGTACTTC

D gene: NA
J gene: TRBJ2-1
clone size: NA
V gene: TRBV20-1
CDR3 protein: CSASAGTHEQFF
CDR3 DNA: TGCAGTGCTAGTGCTGGGACGCATGAGCAGTTCTTC

D gene: NA
J gene: TRBJ1-1
clone size: many
V gene: TRBV6-1
CDR3 protein: CASSTNMNTEAFF
CDR3 DNA: TGTGCCAGCAGCACTAACATGAACACTGAAGCTTTCTTT

D gene: NA
J gene: TRBJ1-6
clone size: NA
V gene: TRBV4-2
CDR3 protein: CASSPEGDAYNSPLHF
CDR3 DNA: TGTGCCAGCAGCCCCGAAGGGGACGCCTATAATTCACCCCTCCACTTT

D gene: NA
J gene: TRBJ1-1
clone size: NA
V gene: TRBV19
CDR3 protein: CASTPYDVRDLVLHTEAFF
CDR3 DNA: TGTGCCAGTACCCCGTATGACGTCAGGGATTTAGTTCTGCATACTGAAGCTTTCTTT

D gene: NA
J gene: TRBJ2-4
clone size: few
V gene: TRBV18
CDR3 protein: CASSGRDGGILAKNIQYF
CDR3 DNA: TGTGCCAGCTCTGGGCGCGACGGCGGTATACTAGCCAAAAACATTCAGTACTTC

D gene: NA
J gene: TRBJ2-7
clone size: NA
V gene: TRBV9
CDR3 protein: CASSVADSLGYEQYF
CDR3 DNA: TGTGCCAGCAGCGTGGCGGACAGCCTAGGGTACGAGCAGTACTTC

D gene: TRBD2
J gene: TRBJ2-1
clone size: NA
V gene: TRBV2
CDR3 protein: CASSGTSGRAVYYNEQFF
CDR3 DNA: TGTGCCAGCAGTGGGACTAGCGGGAGGGCCGTCTACTACAATGAGCAGTTCTTC

D gene: NA
J gene: TRBJ2-1
clone size: many
V gene: TRBV20-1
CDR3 protein: CSARNTQNEQFF
CDR3 DNA: TGCAGTGCTAGAAACACCCAAAATGAGCAGTTCTTC

D gene: NA
J gene: TRBJ2-3
clone size: many
V gene: TRBV7-9
CDR3 protein: CASSSGRVTDTQYF
CDR3 DNA: TGTGCCAGCAGCTCGGGACGGGTTACAGATACGCAGTATTTT

D gene: NA
J gene: TRBJ2-7
clone size: NA
V gene: TRBV20-1
CDR3 protein: CSASGSGRLTYEQYF
CDR3 DNA: TGCAGTGCTAGTGGTTCGGGACGGCTAACGTACGAGCAGTACTTC

D gene: NA
J gene: TRBJ2-7
clone size: few
V gene: TRBV20-1
CDR3 protein: CSARATSRSSYEQYF
CDR3 DNA: TGCAGTGCTAGAGCAACTAGCAGGAGCTCCTACGAGCAGTACTTC

D gene: NA
J gene: TRBJ1-1
clone size: NA
V gene: TRBV5-1
CDR3 protein: CASSLWGLRVNTEAFF
CDR3 DNA: TGCGCCAGCAGCTTGTGGGGACTCAGGGTTAACACTGAAGCTTTCTTT

D gene: TRBD1
J gene: TRBJ1-6
clone size: few
V gene: TRBV19
CDR3 protein: CASSTLDRGIFYSPLHF
CDR3 DNA: TGTGCCAGTAGTACCCTGGACAGGGGGATTTTTTATTCACCCCTCCACTTT

D gene: TRBD2
J gene: TRBJ2-1
clone size: many
V gene: TRBV4-1
CDR3 protein: CASSLHAGGTYNEQFF
CDR3 DNA: TGCGCCAGCAGCCTCCACGCGGGGGGAACCTACAATGAGCAGTTCTTC

D gene: NA
J gene: TRBJ1-2
clone size: NA
V gene: TRBV29-1
CDR3 protein: CSVEKVQAYGYTF
CDR3 DNA: TGCAGCGTTGAAAAGGTTCAGGCCTATGGCTACACCTTC

D gene: NA
J gene: TRBJ2-5
clone size: many
V gene: TRBV28
CDR3 protein: CASSFRQVDVETQYF
CDR3 DNA: TGTGCCAGCAGTTTCCGGCAGGTGGACGTGGAGACCCAGTACTTC

D gene: NA
J gene: TRBJ2-1
clone size: NA
V gene: TRBV5-1
CDR3 protein: CASFPGEGLFKNEQFF
CDR3 DNA: TGCGCCAGTTTCCCAGGGGAGGGCCTTTTCAAAAATGAGCAGTTCTTC

D gene: NA
J gene: TRBJ2-1
clone size: few
V gene: TRBV7-9
CDR3 protein: CASSLVSGLSSNEQFF
CDR3 DNA: TGTGCCAGCAGCTTAGTTTCGGGACTCTCTTCCAATGAGCAGTTCTTC

D gene: NA
J gene: TRBJ2-7
clone size: many
V gene: TRBV9
CDR3 protein: CASSVEPGSYEQYF
CDR3 DNA: TGTGCCAGCAGCGTAGAGCCGGGCTCCTACGAGCAGTACTTC

D gene: NA
J gene: TRBJ2-5
clone size: many
V gene: TRBV27
CDR3 protein: CAAGLETQYF
CDR3 DNA: TGTGCGGCAGGTTTGGAGACCCAGTACTTC

D gene: NA
J gene: TRBJ2-2
clone size: many
V gene: TRBV20-1
CDR3 protein: CSARDSSTGSNTGELFF
CDR3 DNA: TGCAGTGCTAGAGATTCCTCGACAGGTAGTAACACCGGGGAGCTGTTTTTT

D gene: NA
J gene: TRBJ1-2
clone size: many
V gene: TRBV24-1
CDR3 protein: CATSPGGYGYTF
CDR3 DNA: TGTGCCACCAGTCCGGGGGGCTATGGCTACACCTTC

D gene: NA
J gene: TRBJ1-4
clone size: NA
V gene: TRBV30
CDR3 protein: CAWSVLPPTEAEKLFF
CDR3 DNA: TGTGCCTGGAGTGTTCTCCCGCCTACCGAGGCGGAAAAACTGTTTTTT

D gene: NA
J gene: TRBJ1-5
clone size: NA
V gene: TRBV12-5
CDR3 protein: CASGWGGGRGGNQPQHF
CDR3 DNA: TGTGCTAGTGGTTGGGGGGGGGGGAGGGGGGGCAATCAGCCCCAGCATTTT

D gene: NA
J gene: TRBJ2-7
clone size: many
V gene: TRBV30
CDR3 protein: CAWSVVHEQYF
CDR3 DNA: TGTGCCTGGAGTGTCGTCCACGAGCAGTACTTC

D gene: TRBD2
J gene: TRBJ2-1
clone size: many
V gene: TRBV7-6
CDR3 protein: CASSGLAGPNEQFF
CDR3 DNA: TGTGCCAGCAGCGGACTAGCGGGACCCAATGAGCAGTTCTTC

D gene: TRBD2
J gene: TRBJ2-7
clone size: many
V gene: TRBV7-9
CDR3 protein: CASSLVGRSGITSYEQYF
CDR3 DNA: TGTGCCAGCAGCTTAGTGGGGAGGAGCGGGATCACTTCCTACGAGCAGTACTTC

D gene: NA
J gene: TRBJ2-3
clone size: NA
V gene: TRBV6-1
CDR3 protein: CASRRTDTQYF
CDR3 DNA: TGTGCCAGCAGGCGCACAGATACGCAGTATTTT

D gene: TRBD1
J gene: TRBJ2-2
clone size: NA
V gene: TRBV28
CDR3 protein: CASSPIPRTGNNTGEPFF
CDR3 DNA: TGTGCCAGCAGTCCCATTCCGAGGACAGGCAATAACACCGGGGAGCCGTTTTTT

D gene: NA
J gene: TRBJ2-3
clone size: many
V gene: TRBV7-2
CDR3 protein: CASSLELTDTQYF
CDR3 DNA: TGTGCCAGCAGCTTAGAACTCACAGATACGCAGTATTTT

D gene: NA
J gene: TRBJ1-2
clone size: many
V gene: TRBV27
CDR3 protein: CASSLRPGNYGYTF
CDR3 DNA: TGTGCCAGCAGTTTACGACCAGGAAACTATGGCTACACCTTC

D gene: TRBD1
J gene: TRBJ1-5
clone size: many
V gene: TRBV2
CDR3 protein: CASRGQMNQPQHF
CDR3 DNA: TGTGCCAGCAGGGGACAGATGAATCAGCCCCAGCATTTT

D gene: NA
J gene: TRBJ1-2
clone size: few
V gene: TRBV4-2
CDR3 protein: CASSQDPAAVNGYTF
CDR3 DNA: TGTGCCAGCAGCCAAGATCCTGCAGCAGTCAATGGCTACACCTTC

D gene: NA
J gene: TRBJ1-2
clone size: NA
V gene: TRBV9
CDR3 protein: CASSVIFRGDDYGYTF
CDR3 DNA: TGTGCCAGCAGCGTAATCTTTAGGGGAGACGACTATGGCTACACCTTC

D gene: NA
J gene: TRBJ1-5
clone size: many
V gene: TRBV24-1
CDR3 protein: CATSDLSGDPSEICPPQHF
CDR3 DNA: TGTGCCACCAGTGATTTGTCCGGAGACCCAAGTGAAATTTGTCCGCCCCAGCATTTT

D gene: NA
J gene: TRBJ1-1
clone size: NA
V gene: TRBV6-2/TRBV6-3
CDR3 protein: CASWKGMNTEAFF
CDR3 DNA: TGTGCCAGCTGGAAGGGGATGAACACTGAAGCTTTCTTT

D gene: TRBD1
J gene: TRBJ1-6
clone size: many
V gene: TRBV7-9
CDR3 protein: CASSHPDRGGNSPLHF
CDR3 DNA: TGTGCCAGCAGCCACCCCGACAGGGGCGGTAATTCACCCCTCCACTTT

D gene: NA
J gene: TRBJ2-2
clone size: many
V gene: TRBV3-1
CDR3 protein: CASSQLTGSNTGELFF
CDR3 DNA: TGTGCCAGCAGCCAATTGACAGGTTCGAACACCGGGGAGCTGTTTTTT

D gene: NA
J gene: TRBJ2-7
clone size: many
V gene: TRBV7-3
CDR3 protein: CASSLKCAYEQYF
CDR3 DNA: TGTGCCAGCAGCTTAAAATGCGCCTACGAGCAGTACTTC

D gene: NA
J gene: TRBJ2-6
clone size: many
V gene: TRBV28
CDR3 protein: CASTDGLEGANVLTF
CDR3 DNA: TGTGCCAGCACTGACGGCCTAGAAGGGGCCAACGTCCTGACTTTC

D gene: NA
J gene: TRBJ2-5
clone size: NA
V gene: TRBV5-4
CDR3 protein: CASSFWTTGSQETQYF
CDR3 DNA: TGTGCCAGCAGCTTTTGGACCACAGGTAGCCAAGAGACCCAGTACTTC

D gene: TRBD2
J gene: TRBJ2-7
clone size: many
V gene: TRBV6-1
CDR3 protein: CASSEVLAGQYF
CDR3 DNA: TGTGCCAGCAGTGAGGTACTAGCGGGGCAGTACTTC